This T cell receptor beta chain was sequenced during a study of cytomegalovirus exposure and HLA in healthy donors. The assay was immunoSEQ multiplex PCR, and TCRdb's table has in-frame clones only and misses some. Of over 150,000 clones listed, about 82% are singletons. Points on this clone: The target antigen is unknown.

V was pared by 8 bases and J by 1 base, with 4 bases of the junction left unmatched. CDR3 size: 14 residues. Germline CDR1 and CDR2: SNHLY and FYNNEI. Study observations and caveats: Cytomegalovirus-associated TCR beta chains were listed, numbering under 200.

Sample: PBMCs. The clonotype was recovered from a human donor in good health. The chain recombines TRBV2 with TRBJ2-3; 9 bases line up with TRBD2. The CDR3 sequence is CASAASGGTDTQYF. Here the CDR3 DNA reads TGTGCCAGCGCGGCTAGCGGGGGCACAGATACGCAGTATTTT.